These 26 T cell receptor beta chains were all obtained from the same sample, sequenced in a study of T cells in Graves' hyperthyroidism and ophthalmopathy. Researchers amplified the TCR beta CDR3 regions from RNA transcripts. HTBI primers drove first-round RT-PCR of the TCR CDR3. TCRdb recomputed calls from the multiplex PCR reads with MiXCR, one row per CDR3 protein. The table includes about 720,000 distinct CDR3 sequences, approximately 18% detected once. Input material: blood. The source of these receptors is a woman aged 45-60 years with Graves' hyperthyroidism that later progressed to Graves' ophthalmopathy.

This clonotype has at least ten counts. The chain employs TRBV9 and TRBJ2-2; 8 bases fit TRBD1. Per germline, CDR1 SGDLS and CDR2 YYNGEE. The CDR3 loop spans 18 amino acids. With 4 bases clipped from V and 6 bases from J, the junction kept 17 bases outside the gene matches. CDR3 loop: CASSLNRTGRVIAGELFF. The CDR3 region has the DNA TGTGCCAGCAGCCTCAATCGGACAGGGCGGGTAATTGCCGGGGAGCTGTTTTTT. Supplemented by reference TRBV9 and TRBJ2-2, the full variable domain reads DSGVTQTPKHLITATGQRVTLRCSPRSGDLSVYWYQQSLDQGLQFLIQYYNGEERAKGNILERFSAQQFPDLHSELNLSSLELGDSALYFCASSLNRTGRVIAGELFFGEGSRLTVL.

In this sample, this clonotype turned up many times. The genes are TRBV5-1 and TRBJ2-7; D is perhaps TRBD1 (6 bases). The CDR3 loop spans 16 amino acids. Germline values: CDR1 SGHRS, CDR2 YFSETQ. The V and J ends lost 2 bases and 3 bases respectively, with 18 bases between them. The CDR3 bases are TGCGCCAGCAGCTTCTCGGGGAATCAGGGGCTCTACGAGCAGTACTTC. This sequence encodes CASSFSGNQGLYEQYF.

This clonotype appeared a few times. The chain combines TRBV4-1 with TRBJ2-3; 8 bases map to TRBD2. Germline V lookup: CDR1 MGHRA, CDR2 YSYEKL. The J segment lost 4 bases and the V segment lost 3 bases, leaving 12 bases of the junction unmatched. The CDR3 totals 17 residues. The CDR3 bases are TGCGCCAGCAGCCACTCCGGGACTAGAGAGTGGGCAGATACGCAGTATTTT. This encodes CASSHSGTREWADTQYF.

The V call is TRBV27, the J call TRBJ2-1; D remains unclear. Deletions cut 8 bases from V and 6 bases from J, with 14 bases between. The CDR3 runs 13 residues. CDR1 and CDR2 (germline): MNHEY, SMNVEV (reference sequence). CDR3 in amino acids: CASSDGLFNEQFF. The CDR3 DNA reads TGTGCCAGCTCGGACGGTTTATTCAATGAGCAGTTCTTC.

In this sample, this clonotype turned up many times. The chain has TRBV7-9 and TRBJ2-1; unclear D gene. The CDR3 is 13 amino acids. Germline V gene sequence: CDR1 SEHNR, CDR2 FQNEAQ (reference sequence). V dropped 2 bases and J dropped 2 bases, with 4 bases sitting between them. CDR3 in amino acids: CASSLWPYNEQFF. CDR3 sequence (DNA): TGTGCCAGCAGCTTATGGCCCTACAATGAGCAGTTCTTC.

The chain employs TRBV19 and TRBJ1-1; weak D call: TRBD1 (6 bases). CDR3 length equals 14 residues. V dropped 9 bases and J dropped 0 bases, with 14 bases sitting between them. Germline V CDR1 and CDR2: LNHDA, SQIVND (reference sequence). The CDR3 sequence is CASLKRGMNTEAFF. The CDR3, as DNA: TGTGCCAGCTTAAAGAGGGGGATGAACACTGAAGCTTTCTTT.

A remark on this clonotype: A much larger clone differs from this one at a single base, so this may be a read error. The chain's CDR3 is CASSPPDRKETQCF. CDR3 nucleotide sequence: TGTGCCAGCAGCCCCCCGGACAGAAAAGAGACCCAGTGCTTC. This chain connects TRBV11-2 to TRBJ2-5; TRBD1 is a possible D gene (6 bases). The CDR3 loop spans 14 amino acids. From germline, CDR1 is SGHAT and CDR2 FQNNGV.

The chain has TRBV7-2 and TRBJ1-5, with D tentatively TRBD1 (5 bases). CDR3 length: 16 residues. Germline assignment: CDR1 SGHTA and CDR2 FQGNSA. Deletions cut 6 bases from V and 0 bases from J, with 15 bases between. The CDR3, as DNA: TGTGCCAGCAGACCCTACGGGACGATTAGCAATCAGCCCCAGCATTTT. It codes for CASRPYGTISNQPQHF.

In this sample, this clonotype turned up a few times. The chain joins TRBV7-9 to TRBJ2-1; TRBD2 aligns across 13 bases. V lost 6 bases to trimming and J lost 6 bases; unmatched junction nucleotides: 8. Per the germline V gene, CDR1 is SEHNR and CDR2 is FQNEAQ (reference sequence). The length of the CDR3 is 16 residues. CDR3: CASRLTGLAGFNEQFF. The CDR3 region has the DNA TGTGCCAGCAGATTGACGGGACTAGCGGGATTCAATGAGCAGTTCTTC.

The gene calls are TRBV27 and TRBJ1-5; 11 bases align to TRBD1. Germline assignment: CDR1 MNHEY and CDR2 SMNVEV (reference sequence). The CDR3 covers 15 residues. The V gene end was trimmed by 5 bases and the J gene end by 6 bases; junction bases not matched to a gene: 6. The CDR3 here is CASSAGTGGGQPQHF. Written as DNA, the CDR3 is TGTGCCAGCAGTGCCGGGACAGGGGGAGGTCAGCCCCAGCATTTT.

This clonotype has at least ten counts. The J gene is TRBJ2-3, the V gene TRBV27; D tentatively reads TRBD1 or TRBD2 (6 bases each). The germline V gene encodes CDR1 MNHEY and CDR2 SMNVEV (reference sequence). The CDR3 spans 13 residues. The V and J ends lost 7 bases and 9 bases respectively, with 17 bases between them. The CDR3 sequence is CASTTGTLGTQYF. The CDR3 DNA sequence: TGTGCCAGCACCACAGGGACTTTGGGGACGCAGTATTTT.

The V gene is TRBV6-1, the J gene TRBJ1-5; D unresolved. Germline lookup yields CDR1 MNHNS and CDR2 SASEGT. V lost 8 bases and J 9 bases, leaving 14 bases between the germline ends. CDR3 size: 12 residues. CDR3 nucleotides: TGTGCCAGCCTTACGAATATGGGGCCCCAGCATTTT. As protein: CASLTNMGPQHF.

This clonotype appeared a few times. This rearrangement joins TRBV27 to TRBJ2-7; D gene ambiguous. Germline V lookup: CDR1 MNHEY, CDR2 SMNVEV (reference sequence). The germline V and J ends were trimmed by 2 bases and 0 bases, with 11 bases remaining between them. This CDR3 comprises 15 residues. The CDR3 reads CASSLRAGFSYEQYF. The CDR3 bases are TGTGCCAGCAGTTTAAGAGCCGGATTCTCCTACGAGCAGTACTTC.

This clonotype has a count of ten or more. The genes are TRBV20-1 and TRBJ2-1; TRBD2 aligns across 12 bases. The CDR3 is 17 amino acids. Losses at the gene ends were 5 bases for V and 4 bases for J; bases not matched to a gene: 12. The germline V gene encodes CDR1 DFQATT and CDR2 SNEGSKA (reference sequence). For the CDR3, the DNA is TGCAGTGCTCCCGAAACACTAGCGGGGGGAACTTACAATGAGCAGTTCTTC. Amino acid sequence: CSAPETLAGGTYNEQFF.

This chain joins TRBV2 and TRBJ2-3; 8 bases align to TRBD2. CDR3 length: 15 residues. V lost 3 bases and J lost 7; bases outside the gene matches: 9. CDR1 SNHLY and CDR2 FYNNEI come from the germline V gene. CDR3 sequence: CASSDRGGHRNTQYF. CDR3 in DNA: TGTGCCAGCAGTGATCGGGGGGGCCATCGTAATACGCAGTATTTT.

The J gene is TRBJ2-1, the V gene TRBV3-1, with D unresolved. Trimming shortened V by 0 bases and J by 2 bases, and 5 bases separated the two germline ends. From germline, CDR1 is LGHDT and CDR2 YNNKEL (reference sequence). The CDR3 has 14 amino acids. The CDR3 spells CASSQDFPYNEQFF. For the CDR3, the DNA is TGTGCCAGCAGCCAAGATTTTCCCTACAATGAGCAGTTCTTC.

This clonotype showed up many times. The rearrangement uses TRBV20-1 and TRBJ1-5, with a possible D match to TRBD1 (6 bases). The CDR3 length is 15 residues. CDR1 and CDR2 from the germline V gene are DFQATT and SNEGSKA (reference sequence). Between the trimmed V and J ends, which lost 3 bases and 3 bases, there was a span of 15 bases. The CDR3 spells CSASPGTYINQPQHF. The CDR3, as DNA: TGCAGTGCTAGTCCTGGGACATACATCAATCAGCCCCAGCATTTT.

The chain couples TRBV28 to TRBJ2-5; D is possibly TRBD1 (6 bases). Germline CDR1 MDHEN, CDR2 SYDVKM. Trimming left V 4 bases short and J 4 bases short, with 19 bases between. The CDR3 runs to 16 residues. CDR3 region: CASSSHTGWSRETQYF. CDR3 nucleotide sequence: TGTGCCAGCAGTTCGCACACAGGGTGGTCGAGAGAGACCCAGTACTTC.

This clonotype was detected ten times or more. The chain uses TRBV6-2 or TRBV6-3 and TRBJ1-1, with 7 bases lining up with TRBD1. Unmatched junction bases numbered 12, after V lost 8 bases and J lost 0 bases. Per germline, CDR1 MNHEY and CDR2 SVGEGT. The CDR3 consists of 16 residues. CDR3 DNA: TGTGCCAGCGACCATCGTGACAGGGTAATGAACACTGAAGCTTTCTTT. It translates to CASDHRDRVMNTEAFF.

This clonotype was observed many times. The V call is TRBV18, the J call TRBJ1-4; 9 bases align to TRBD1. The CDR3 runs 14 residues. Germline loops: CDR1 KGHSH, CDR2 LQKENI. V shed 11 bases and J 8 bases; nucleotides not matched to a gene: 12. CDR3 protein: CAGDPDRGGEKLFF. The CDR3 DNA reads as TGTGCCGGCGACCCGGACAGGGGAGGCGAAAAACTGTTTTTT. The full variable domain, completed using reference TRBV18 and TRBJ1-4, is NAGVMQNPRHLVRRRGQEARLRCSPMKGHSHVYWYRQLPEEGLKFMVYLQKENIIDESGMPKERFSAEFPKEGPSILRIQQVVRGDSAAYFCAGDPDRGGEKLFFGSGTQLSVL.

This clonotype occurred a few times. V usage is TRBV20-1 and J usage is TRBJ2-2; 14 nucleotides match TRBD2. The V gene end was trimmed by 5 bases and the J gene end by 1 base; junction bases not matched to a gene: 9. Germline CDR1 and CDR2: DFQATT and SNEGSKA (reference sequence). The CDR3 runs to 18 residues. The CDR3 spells CSASGLAGGPMNTGELFF. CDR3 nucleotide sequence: TGCAGTGCTTCCGGACTAGCGGGGGGACCCATGAACACCGGGGAGCTGTTTTTT.

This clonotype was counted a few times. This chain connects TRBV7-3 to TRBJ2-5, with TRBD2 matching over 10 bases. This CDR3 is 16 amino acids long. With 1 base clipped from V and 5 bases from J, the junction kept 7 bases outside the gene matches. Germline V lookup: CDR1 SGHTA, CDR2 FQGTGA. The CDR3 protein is CASSLSQRGGDETQYF. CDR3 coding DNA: TGTGCCAGCAGCTTAAGCCAGCGGGGGGGCGACGAGACCCAGTACTTC.

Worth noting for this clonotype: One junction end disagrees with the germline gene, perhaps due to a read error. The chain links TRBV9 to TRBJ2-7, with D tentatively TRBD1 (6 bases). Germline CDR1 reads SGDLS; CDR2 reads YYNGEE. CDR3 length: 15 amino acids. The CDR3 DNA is TGTGCCGGCAGCGTAGACAGTACAGGGTCCTACGAGCAGTACTTC. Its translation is CAGSVDSTGSYEQYF.

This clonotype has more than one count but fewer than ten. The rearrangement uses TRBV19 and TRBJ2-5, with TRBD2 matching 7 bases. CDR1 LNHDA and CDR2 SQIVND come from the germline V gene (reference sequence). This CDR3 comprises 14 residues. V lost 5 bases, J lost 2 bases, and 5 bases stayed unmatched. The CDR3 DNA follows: TGTGCCAGTAGTTGGGGGGGACGGCAAGAGACCCAGTACTTC. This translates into CASSWGGRQETQYF.

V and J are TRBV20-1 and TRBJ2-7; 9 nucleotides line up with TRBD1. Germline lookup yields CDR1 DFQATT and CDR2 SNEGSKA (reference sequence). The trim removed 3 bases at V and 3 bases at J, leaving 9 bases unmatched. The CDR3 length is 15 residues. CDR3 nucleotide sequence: TGCAGTGCTAGTGGGCTGGGACAGGGCGTCTACGAGCAGTACTTC. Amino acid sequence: CSASGLGQGVYEQYF.

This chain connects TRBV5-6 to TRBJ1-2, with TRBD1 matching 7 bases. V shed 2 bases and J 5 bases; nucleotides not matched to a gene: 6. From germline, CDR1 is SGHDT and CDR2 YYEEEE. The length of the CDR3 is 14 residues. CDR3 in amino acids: CASSFGQARYGYTF. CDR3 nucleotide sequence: TGTGCCAGCAGCTTCGGACAGGCCCGATATGGCTACACCTTC.